The 32 T cell receptor beta chains below all came from one sample that was sequenced in a study of cytomegalovirus exposure and HLA in healthy donors. The method was immunoSEQ multiplex PCR; TCRdb's version includes in-frame clones alone and lacks a portion of them. In the table there are roughly 330,000 clones, about 90% of which are singletons. The sample comprised PBMCs. The receptors stem from a woman aged 25 to 39 in good health and CMV-seropositive.

This clone was recorded only once. The rearrangement joins TRBV27 to TRBJ2-1; the match to TRBD2 covers 10 bases. J lost 11 bases, V lost 4 bases, and 17 bases had no gene match. The CDR3 is made up of 17 amino acids. The germline CDR1 and CDR2 sequences are MNHEY and SMNVEV (reference sequence). For the CDR3, the DNA is TGTGCCAGCAGTTCCCCCTGGACTAGCGGACACGAGTCTCAGCAGTTCTTC. This sequence encodes CASSSPWTSGHESQQFF.

The chain combines TRBV13 with TRBJ2-2; 7 nucleotides line up with TRBD2. The trim removed 0 bases at V and 7 bases at J, leaving 11 bases unmatched. Per the germline V gene, CDR1 is PRHDT and CDR2 is FYEKMQ (reference sequence). CDR3 length equals 17 residues. The CDR3 coding sequence is TGTGCCAGCAGCTTAGGACTAGCGCGGGCTTTGGACGGGGAGCTGTTTTTT. This gives the protein CASSLGLARALDGELFF.

The V call is TRBV29-1, the J call TRBJ1-4; possible D gene TRBD1, 5 bases. Trimming shortened V by 6 bases and J by 5 bases, and 16 bases separated the two germline ends. Germline CDR1 and CDR2: SQVTM and ANQGSEA. The CDR3 runs to 14 residues. This CDR3 is CSVGRDSVNEKLFF. The CDR3 nucleotides read TGCAGCGTAGGGAGGGACTCGGTGAATGAAAAACTGTTTTTT.

This clone was detected only a few times. The chain uses TRBV7-2 and TRBJ1-2; 9 bases map to TRBD1. This CDR3 has 16 residues. V trimming: 5 bases; J trimming: 2 bases; junction bases outside the gene matches: 9. The germline V gene has CDR1 SGHTA and CDR2 FQGNSA. CDR3 region: CASSRTSDRGNYGYTF. The CDR3, as DNA: TGTGCCAGCAGCAGAACCAGCGACAGGGGGAACTATGGCTACACCTTC.

This clone occurred a few times. V is TRBV11-1 and J is TRBJ2-7; 10 bases are shared with TRBD1. The CDR3 covers 18 residues. V lost 6 bases to trimming and J lost 0 bases; unmatched junction nucleotides: 14. Germline loops: CDR1 SGHAT, CDR2 FQDESV (reference sequence). CDR3 nucleotides: TGTGCCAGCAGTCAAGGACAGGGGGGACCTCGGGGCTCCTACGAGCAGTACTTC. Amino acids: CASSQGQGGPRGSYEQYF.

V is TRBV5-1 and J is TRBJ2-2, with 16 bases fitting TRBD2. CDR1 SGHRS and CDR2 YFSETQ come from the germline V gene. The CDR3 is 16 residues long. With V trimmed by 4 bases and J by 7 bases, 4 bases remained unmatched. This CDR3 is CASSPGLAGGLGELFF. In nucleotides, the CDR3 is TGCGCCAGCAGCCCGGGACTAGCGGGAGGGCTCGGGGAGCTGTTTTTT.

This chain links TRBV27 with TRBJ1-5; 7 nucleotides agree with TRBD1. Germline V gene sequence: CDR1 MNHEY, CDR2 SMNVEV (reference sequence). The ends lost 7 bases at V and 6 bases at J; junction bases unmatched: 12. This CDR3 has 15 amino acids. The CDR3 nucleotides are TGTGCCAGCACCTCCACAGGGGCCCTCAGTCAGCCCCAGCATTTT. This gives the protein CASTSTGALSQPQHF.

CDR3 amino acids: CASSAQGAAGTEAFF. In nucleotides, the CDR3 is TGTGCCAGTAGTGCACAGGGGGCGGCGGGGACTGAAGCTTTCTTT. The chain recombines TRBV19 with TRBJ1-1; 9 bases agree with TRBD1. The CDR3 totals 15 residues. J gave up 5 bases and V 5 bases, and 9 bases lay outside the gene matches. Looked up from germline, CDR1 is LNHDA and CDR2 is SQIVND (reference sequence).

The V call is TRBV11-1, the J call TRBJ2-7; possibly TRBD2 for D (5 bases). V was shortened by 0 bases and J by 2 bases, with 11 bases between the two germline ends. This CDR3 comprises 15 residues. The germline gives CDR1 SGHAT, CDR2 FQDESV (reference sequence). The CDR3 coding sequence is TGTGCCAGCAGCTTAGCCTTCGGGAAGACCTACGAGCAGTACTTC. As protein: CASSLAFGKTYEQYF.

The rearrangement joins TRBV7-8 to TRBJ2-7, with unresolved D. The germline V and J ends were trimmed by 7 bases and 3 bases, with 10 bases remaining between them. CDR1 and CDR2 from the germline V gene are SGHVS and FQNEAQ. The CDR3 spans 12 residues. For the CDR3, the DNA is TGTGCCAGCACCCAAACCCACTACGAGCAGTACTTC. As protein: CASTQTHYEQYF.

The chain combines TRBV6-1 with TRBJ1-2, with 8 nucleotides matching TRBD1. Unmatched junction bases numbered 13, after V lost 7 bases and J lost 12 bases. CDR1 is MNHNS and CDR2 is SASEGT in the germline V gene. The length of the CDR3 is 13 residues. Here the CDR3 reads CASTSEAGGDDTF. The CDR3 DNA reads as TGTGCCAGCACCTCGGAGGCAGGGGGCGACGACACCTTC.

The chain recombines TRBV30 with TRBJ2-1, with TRBD2 identical over 9 bases. The CDR3 length is 17 residues. The V segment lost 1 base and the J segment 6 bases; nucleotides outside the gene matches: 13. The germline gives CDR1 GTSNPN, CDR2 SVGIG (reference sequence). The CDR3 bases are TGTGCCTGGAGTGGAACGAGAAGCGGGAGGAGTGGCAATGAGCAGTTCTTC. Protein sequence: CAWSGTRSGRSGNEQFF.

The gene calls are TRBV7-9 and TRBJ2-7, with D perhaps matching TRBD1 (6 bases). The germline V gene has CDR1 SEHNR and CDR2 FQNEAQ (reference sequence). The CDR3 is 16 amino acids. V lost 4 bases, J lost 2 bases, and 18 bases lay in between. The CDR3 protein is CASSSTWQGITYEQYF. DNA for the CDR3: TGTGCCAGCAGCTCGACCTGGCAGGGGATAACCTACGAGCAGTACTTC.

The chain links TRBV10-1 to TRBJ1-5, with TRBD1 matching 8 bases. The CDR3 consists of 14 residues. The germline V gene has CDR1 WNHNN and CDR2 SYGVQD (reference sequence). V gave up 5 bases and J gave up 4 bases; unmatched junction bases: 4. CDR3 nucleotides: TGCGCCAGCAGTCGGACAGGGAGTAATCAGCCCCAGCATTTT. As protein: CASSRTGSNQPQHF.

In the case of this clone: The germline gene is not matched at one end of the junction; a read error may be the cause. The rearrangement joins TRBV2 to TRBJ2-5; D is perhaps TRBD1 or TRBD2 (6 bases each). Germline-derived CDR1 and CDR2 are SNHLY and FYNNEI. The CDR3 covers 12 residues. CDR3 bases: TGTGCCAGCTTATCGCTATCGGGGGCCCGCGACTTC. Protein sequence: CASLSLSGARDF.

The CDR3 coding sequence is TGTGCCAGCAGACGAACAGGGAACACTGAAGCTTTCTTT. This encodes CASRRTGNTEAFF. The J gene is TRBJ1-1, the V gene TRBV13; tentatively, D is TRBD1 (5 bases). V was trimmed by 6 bases and J by 1 base, leaving 9 bases between them. CDR3 length: 13 residues. The V gene's germline CDR1 is PRHDT and CDR2 FYEKMQ (reference sequence). The variable domain in full, completed from reference TRBV13 and TRBJ1-1, reads AAGVIQSPRHLIKEKRETATLKCYPIPRHDTVYWYQQGPGQDPQFLISFYEKMQSDKGSIPDRFSAQQFSDYHSELNMSSLELGDSALYFCASRRTGNTEAFFGQGTRLTVV.

As to this clone: Other nucleotide sequences in the sample specify the same CDR3. This chain uses TRBV20-1 with TRBJ1-1, with D tentatively TRBD1 (5 bases). Trimming stripped 5 bases from V and 7 bases from J, with 8 bases between. Germline V gene data show CDR1 as DFQATT and CDR2 as SNEGSKA (reference sequence). This CDR3 is built from 10 residues. DNA for the CDR3: TGCAGTGCTGGAAGGGGTGAAGCTTTCTTT. Protein: CSAGRGEAFF.

The chain carries TRBV27 and TRBJ1-1; D is unresolved. This CDR3 contains 16 residues. The V and J ends lost 2 bases and 3 bases respectively, with 16 bases between them. The germline V gene has CDR1 MNHEY and CDR2 SMNVEV (reference sequence). The CDR3 DNA reads as TGTGCCAGCAGTTTAAAATCCCCCCGACTCGACACTGAAGCTTTCTTT. This gives the protein CASSLKSPRLDTEAFF.

This chain joins TRBV29-1 and TRBJ2-3; 15 bases align to TRBD2. CDR1 and CDR2 from the germline V gene are SQVTM and ANQGSEA. The ends lost 6 bases at V and 3 bases at J; junction bases unmatched: 1. The CDR3 extends over 14 amino acids. The CDR3 nucleotides are TGCAGCGTCGGGACTAGCGGGAGGACAGATACGCAGTATTTT. Protein: CSVGTSGRTDTQYF.

This chain connects TRBV5-1 to TRBJ2-7; the D is unclear. The ends were cut back, 1 base at V and 5 bases at J, with 7 bases in the middle. Germline V CDR1 and CDR2: SGHRS, YFSETQ. CDR3 length: 12 residues. In nucleotides, the CDR3 is TGCGCCAGCAGCTTGAGTTTCGACGAGCAGTACTTC. Translating it yields CASSLSFDEQYF. Variable domain in full (rest from reference TRBV5-1 and TRBJ2-7): KAGVTQTPRYLIKTRGQQVTLSCSPISGHRSVSWYQQTPGQGLQFLFEYFSETQRNKGNFPGRFSGRQFSNSRSEMNVSTLELGDSALYLCASSLSFDEQYFGPGTRLTVT.

This chain links TRBV30 with TRBJ2-1, with D perhaps assigned TRBD1 or TRBD2 (5 bases each). V lost 5 bases and J lost 1, with 15 bases in between. CDR1 is GTSNPN, CDR2 SVGIG, per germline (reference sequence). The CDR3 spans 15 residues. CDR3 sequence reads: CAWQKPGRSYNEQFF. In nucleotides, the CDR3 is TGTGCCTGGCAAAAACCGGGACGGTCCTACAATGAGCAGTTCTTC.

The gene calls are TRBV7-2 and TRBJ1-2, with D tentatively TRBD1 (6 bases). This CDR3 is 14 amino acids long. Germline-derived CDR1 and CDR2 are SGHTA and FQGNSA. V gave up 4 bases and J gave up 4 bases, with 13 bases separating them. CDR3 sequence reads: CASSSPQDSYGYTF. CDR3 sequence (DNA): TGTGCCAGCAGCTCCCCCCAGGACAGCTATGGCTACACCTTC. Combining the CDR3 with reference TRBV7-2 and TRBJ1-2 gives the whole variable domain GAGVSQSPSNKVTEKGKDVELRCDPISGHTALYWYRQSLGQGLEFLIYFQGNSAPDKSGLPSDRFSAERTGGSVSTLTIQRTQQEDSAVYLCASSSPQDSYGYTFGSGTRLTVV.

This chain uses TRBV14 with TRBJ2-7; TRBD2 is a possible D gene (5 bases). This CDR3 is 13 amino acids long. V was cut by 2 bases and J by 6 bases, with 11 bases left in between. Germline V lookup: CDR1 SGHDN, CDR2 FVKESK. CDR3 protein: CASSQTGSGEQYF. The DNA of the CDR3 is TGTGCCAGCAGCCAAACGGGGAGCGGCGAGCAGTACTTC.

The chain carries TRBV4-3 and TRBJ2-7; 7 bases line up with TRBD2. Germline assignment: CDR1 LGHNA and CDR2 YSLEER. CDR3 length equals 15 residues. The junction had 6 bases not matched to a gene; V was cut back by 4 bases and J by 0 bases. The CDR3 region has the DNA TGCGCCAGCAGCCCTTGGCGGGGGAGCTCCTACGAGCAGTACTTC. Amino acid sequence: CASSPWRGSSYEQYF.

This clone was counted a single time. The chain recombines TRBV11-2 with TRBJ2-1; tentative D call: TRBD2 (5 bases). This CDR3 comprises 13 residues. V gave up 5 bases and J gave up 9 bases, with 14 bases separating them. In germline, CDR1 is SGHAT, CDR2 FQNNGV. As DNA, the CDR3 is TGTGCCAGCAGCCTCCAGCGGACTGCTGAGCAGTTCTTC. Protein sequence: CASSLQRTAEQFF.

V gene TRBV6-6 combines with J gene TRBJ1-1; D remains unclear. From germline, CDR1 is MNHNY and CDR2 SVGAGI (reference sequence). This CDR3 comprises 13 residues. Trimming shortened V by 9 bases and J by 2 bases, and 13 bases separated the two germline ends. In DNA, the CDR3 is TGTGCCAGTAATCTTCAGGCAAACACTGAAGCTTTCTTT. It yields the protein CASNLQANTEAFF.

The sample holds one count of this clone. V usage is TRBV9 and J usage is TRBJ1-1; D gene unclear. This CDR3 is 13 amino acids long. Germline loops: CDR1 SGDLS, CDR2 YYNGEE. Trimming left V 0 bases short and J 6 bases short, with 9 bases between. The CDR3 region has the DNA TGTGCCAGCAGCGTAGTTTCCGGGGCTGAAGCTTTCTTT. Protein product: CASSVVSGAEAFF. Full variable domain (missing parts from reference TRBV9 and TRBJ1-1): DSGVTQTPKHLITATGQRVTLRCSPRSGDLSVYWYQQSLDQGLQFLIQYYNGEERAKGNILERFSAQQFPDLHSELNLSSLELGDSALYFCASSVVSGAEAFFGQGTRLTVV.

The gene calls are TRBV28 and TRBJ1-1; 7 nucleotides line up with TRBD1. Germline CDR1 and CDR2: MDHEN and SYDVKM. V gave up 4 bases and J gave up 8 bases; unmatched junction bases: 13. The length of the CDR3 is 15 residues. Here the CDR3 reads CASSSDLGQNVEAFF. In nucleotides, the CDR3 is TGTGCCAGCAGTTCAGACCTGGGACAGAACGTAGAAGCTTTCTTT.

This chain joins TRBV29-1 and TRBJ1-1; 7 bases are a match to TRBD1. The CDR3 contains 14 residues. Germline assignment: CDR1 SQVTM and CDR2 ANQGSEA. Trimming cost V 6 bases and J 0 bases; bases outside gene matches: 7. The CDR3 region has the DNA TGCAGCGTCGCCGGGACAGCCCTGAACACTGAAGCTTTCTTT. Its translation: CSVAGTALNTEAFF.

The chain employs TRBV28 and TRBJ2-1; D assignment may be TRBD1 or TRBD2 (5 bases each). The CDR3 extends over 16 amino acids. Trimming removed 5 bases at V and 2 bases at J, with 16 bases between. From germline, CDR1 is MDHEN and CDR2 SYDVKM. This CDR3 is CASSTLDGATYNEQFF. The CDR3 bases are TGTGCCAGCAGTACCCTCGACGGGGCCACCTACAATGAGCAGTTCTTC.

The chain couples TRBV18 to TRBJ1-5, with D tentatively TRBD1 (5 bases). This CDR3 is built from 14 residues. CDR1 and CDR2 from the germline V gene are KGHSH and LQKENI. The germline V and J ends were trimmed by 6 bases and 6 bases, with 15 bases remaining between them. In DNA, the CDR3 is TGTGCCAGCTCTACCCGCGGGGGAACTCAGCCCCAGCATTTT. Encoded protein: CASSTRGGTQPQHF.

In nucleotides, the CDR3 is TGCGCCAGCAGCCTTCAGTGGGCTGGAAACACCATATATTTT. This translates into CASSLQWAGNTIYF. The chain is built from TRBV4-1 and TRBJ1-3, with D unclear. V lost 4 bases and J lost 2, with 9 bases in between. The germline V gene has CDR1 MGHRA and CDR2 YSYEKL. The CDR3 covers 14 residues.